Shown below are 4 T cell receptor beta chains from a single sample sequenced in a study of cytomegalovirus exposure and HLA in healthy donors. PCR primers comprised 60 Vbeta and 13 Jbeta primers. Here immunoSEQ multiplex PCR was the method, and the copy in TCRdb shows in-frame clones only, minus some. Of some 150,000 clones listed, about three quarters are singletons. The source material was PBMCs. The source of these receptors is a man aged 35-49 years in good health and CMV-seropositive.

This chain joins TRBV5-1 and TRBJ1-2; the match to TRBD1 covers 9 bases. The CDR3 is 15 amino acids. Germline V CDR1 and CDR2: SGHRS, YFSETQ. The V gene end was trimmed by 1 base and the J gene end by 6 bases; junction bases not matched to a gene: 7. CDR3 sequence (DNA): TGCGCCAGCAGCTTGTCTTGGACAGGGGTAAATGGCTACACCTTC. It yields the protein CASSLSWTGVNGYTF.

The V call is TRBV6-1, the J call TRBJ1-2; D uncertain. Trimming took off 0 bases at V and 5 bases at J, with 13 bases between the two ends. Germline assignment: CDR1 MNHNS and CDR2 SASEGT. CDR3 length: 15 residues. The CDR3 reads CASSEALRRDYGYTF. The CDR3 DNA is TGTGCCAGCAGTGAAGCGCTTAGGAGGGATTATGGCTACACCTTC.

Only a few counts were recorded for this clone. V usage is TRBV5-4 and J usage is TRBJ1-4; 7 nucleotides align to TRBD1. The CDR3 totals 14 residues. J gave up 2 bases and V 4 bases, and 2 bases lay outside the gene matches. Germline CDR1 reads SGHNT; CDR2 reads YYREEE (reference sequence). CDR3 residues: CASSLQGTNEKLFF. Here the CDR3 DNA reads TGTGCCAGCAGCCTACAGGGGACTAATGAAAAACTGTTTTTT.

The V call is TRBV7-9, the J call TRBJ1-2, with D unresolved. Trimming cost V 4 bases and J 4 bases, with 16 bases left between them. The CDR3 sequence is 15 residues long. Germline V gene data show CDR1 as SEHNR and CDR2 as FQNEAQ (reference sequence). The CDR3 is CASSSMGGPSYGYTF. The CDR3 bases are TGTGCCAGCAGCTCCATGGGAGGGCCGAGCTATGGCTACACCTTC.